The text below deals with one T cell receptor (beta chain). This sample was taken from a study of identical twins. This CDR3 region has 15 residues. CDR1 SGHRS and CDR2 YFSETQ come from the germline V gene. V was trimmed by 4 bases and J by 7 bases, leaving 17 bases between them. TCRdb reprocessed the 5' RACE reads via MiXCR and lists one record per CDR3 protein. The table has over 550,000 distinct CDR3 sequences, around 7.5% seen once; the top ten hold 1.5% to 2%. These same records also appear under a second study, on yellow fever vaccine responses in identical twins.

The sequenced sample was PBMCs. The chain combines TRBV5-1 with TRBJ1-4; tentative D call: TRBD1 (5 bases). This TCR was sampled from a woman aged 18-29 years in good health. CDR3 sequence (DNA): TGCGCCAGCAGCCCTTGGGACGGCCGTATTGAAAAACTGTTTTTT. Translated, it gives CASSPWDGRIEKLFF.